This T cell receptor (beta chain) is from a study of blood T cell repertoires in COVID-19. The wider study: Italy, Spain and the United States were the sources of the convalescent and acute COVID-19 samples. T cells, B-cell-depleted T cells, or PBMCs supplied cDNA or gDNA.

After removal of 4 bases from V and 4 bases from J, the junction contained 4 bases not matched to a gene. CDR1 is SEHNR and CDR2 is FQNEAQ in the germline V gene (reference sequence). CDR3 length equals 14 residues. Under the authors' procedure: Nucleated cell number was recorded as an estimate derived from reference gene primer amplification. Libraries were prepared by immunoSEQ multiplex PCR; TCRdb keeps only in-frame clonotypes and omits some of them. V, J and clone size are those of that table, while D and trimming were read from the DNA. The sample has around 150,000 clones, 75% to 80% seen once; the top ten hold approximately 15%.

The TCR originated in a woman aged 80 or over with acute or convalescent COVID-19. Sample: peripheral blood. The chain recombines TRBV7-9 with TRBJ2-3; 8 bases are a match to TRBD2. CDR3 amino acids: CASSSWRGADTQYF. CDR3 sequence (DNA): TGTGCCAGCAGCTCCTGGCGGGGGGCAGATACGCAGTATTTT.